Described below is a single TCR beta chain sequence and its context. The antigen is undetermined. Looked up from germline, CDR1 is LGHNA and CDR2 is YSLEER. The V and J ends lost 0 bases and 5 bases respectively, with 11 bases between them. The CDR3 is 15 amino acids. Produced via immunoSEQ multiplex PCR; TCRdb's table is partial and in-frame only. Of around 140,000 clones in the sample, 70% to 90% were seen once. This sample is part of a study of T cell responses to AZD1222 COVID-19 vaccine. Study-wide findings and caveats: Donors were mostly white British, more females; clonal diversity possibly underestimated. Spike-specific TCR breadth and depth rose after two AZD1222 doses.

V gene TRBV4-3 combines with J gene TRBJ2-1; no definite D call. The sequence was collected from an adult who received the MenACWY meningococcal vaccine as a control. The source material was peripheral blood, sampled 28 days after the second dose of the MenACWY control vaccine. DNA of the CDR3: TGCGCCAGCAGCCAAGAAGAATACTACGACAATGAGCAGTTCTTC. This sequence encodes CASSQEEYYDNEQFF.